This T cell receptor (beta chain) appears in the sequencing data of a study of blood T cells in healthy people across ages. Combining a sample-barcoded 5' primer with a J-beta primer mix, a second PCR ran for 7 to 11 cycles. Via MiXCR, TCRdb re-called the 5' RACE reads, giving one row per CDR3 protein. The data contain approximately 850,000 distinct CDR3 sequences, 40% to 50% of them singletons. The ends lost 0 bases at V and 1 base at J; junction bases unmatched: 9. Germline CDR1 DFQATT, CDR2 SNEGSKA (reference sequence). The CDR3 spans 17 residues. The chain is built from TRBV20-1 and TRBJ2-7; 10 nucleotides match TRBD2. The sequence derives from a man aged 60 to 69 in good health. The sample comprised blood. The CDR3 DNA sequence: TGCAGTGCTAGAGATGATTGGACTAGCGGTTCTTCCTACGAGCAGTACTTC. It codes for CSARDDWTSGSSYEQYF.